These 25 T cell receptor beta chains originate from one sample sequenced in a study of blood T cell repertoires in COVID-19. Generated by immunoSEQ multiplex PCR, the TCRdb table keeps only in-frame clones and is missing some. The sample includes 300,000 to 400,000 clones, more than 75% seen only once; the top ten take more than 0.95%. The material sequenced was PBMCs or T cells enriched from blood (not recorded which). These receptors were collected from a woman aged 18-35 years who had recovered from COVID-19.

V usage is TRBV3-1 (or the pseudogene TRBV3-2) and J usage is TRBJ2-7, with a possible D match to TRBD1 (7 bases). Germline-derived CDR1 and CDR2 are LGHDT and YNNKEL (reference sequence). The ends were cut back, 4 bases at V and 2 bases at J, with 24 bases in the middle. The CDR3 is 18 residues long. For the CDR3, the DNA is TGTGCCAGCAGCCGGGGTGGAGGGGCAGGGGGTTATACCTACGAGCAGTACTTC. Translation gives CASSRGGGAGGYTYEQYF.

This clone came up once. This chain links TRBV23-1 with TRBJ1-2; 7 bases line up with TRBD1. TRBV23-1 is marked as an open reading frame, function uncertain. Trimming removed 4 bases from V and 0 bases from J; junction bases left unmatched: 5. This CDR3 has 15 residues. The CDR3 loop is CASSLPTGTNYGYTF. The CDR3 DNA reads as TGCGCCAGCAGTCTGCCGACAGGGACTAACTATGGCTACACCTTC.

The chain couples TRBV6-1 to TRBJ2-2, with D unclear. The V end lost 3 bases, the J end lost 3 bases, and 8 bases lay between the germline ends. CDR1 and CDR2 from the germline V gene are MNHNS and SASEGT. This CDR3 spans 14 amino acids. The CDR3 protein is CASSDSRYTGELFF. CDR3 in DNA: TGTGCCAGCAGTGATTCACGGTACACCGGGGAGCTGTTTTTT.

This clone occurred once. This chain uses TRBV2 with TRBJ1-5; 7 nucleotides line up with TRBD1. The CDR3 runs to 14 residues. The V segment lost 6 bases and the J segment 11 bases; nucleotides outside the gene matches: 13. Germline-derived CDR1 and CDR2 are SNHLY and FYNNEI. CDR3 DNA sequence: TGTGCCAGCAGGGAACAGGGGCCCGGTGGGACCCAGCATTTT. Protein product: CASREQGPGGTQHF.

The chain couples TRBV13 to TRBJ2-1; TRBD1 matches 7 bases. CDR1 is PRHDT and CDR2 is FYEKMQ in the germline V gene (reference sequence). After removal of 4 bases from V and 5 bases from J, the junction contained 11 bases not matched to a gene. CDR3 length: 16 residues. The CDR3: CASSSIRDRIHNEQFF. CDR3 DNA sequence: TGTGCCAGCAGCTCTATTCGGGACAGAATACACAATGAGCAGTTCTTC.

The J gene is TRBJ1-6, the V gene TRBV18; D uncertain. Trimming took 3 bases from V and 7 from J, leaving 22 bases between them. This CDR3 region has 18 residues. Per germline, CDR1 KGHSH and CDR2 LQKENI. The CDR3 spells CASSPVMASTVANSPLHF. In DNA, the CDR3 is TGTGCCAGCTCACCGGTAATGGCGTCGACGGTAGCCAATTCACCCCTCCACTTT.

This clone was seen once. The genes are TRBV19 and TRBJ1-2; D not resolved. Looked up from germline, CDR1 is LNHDA and CDR2 is SQIVND (reference sequence). Trimming pared 4 bases from V and 8 bases from J, leaving 14 bases between. This CDR3 is built from 13 residues. The CDR3 nucleotides are TGTGCCAGTAGTAGCCGGGCCGCGGGAGGCTACACCTTC. This sequence encodes CASSSRAAGGYTF.

V and J are TRBV7-2 and TRBJ2-2; D might be TRBD2 (6 bases). In germline, CDR1 is SGHTA, CDR2 FQGNSA. The length of the CDR3 is 17 residues. Trimming cost V 4 bases and J 0 bases, with 15 bases left between them. The CDR3 here is CASSYAAVAANTGELFF. CDR3 nucleotides: TGTGCCAGCAGCTATGCCGCGGTAGCGGCGAACACCGGGGAGCTGTTTTTT.

As for this clone: Other DNA sequences in this specimen translate into the identical CDR3. The V and J genes are TRBV30 and TRBJ1-1, with 8 bases aligning to TRBD1. The CDR3 runs to 15 residues. V lost 0 bases, J lost 6 bases, and 9 bases stayed unmatched. Per the germline V gene, CDR1 is GTSNPN and CDR2 is SVGIG (reference sequence). CDR3 bases: TGTGCCTGGAGTGTACTAGACAGGGGCCTGCCTGAAGCTTTCTTT. It translates to CAWSVLDRGLPEAFF.

This chain joins TRBV28 and TRBJ1-1; D is unclear. With 2 bases removed from V and 5 bases from J, the gap between germline ends came to 9 bases. This CDR3 is built from 13 residues. The germline V gene has CDR1 MDHEN and CDR2 SYDVKM. The chain's CDR3 is CASSLERRTEAFF. CDR3 coding DNA: TGTGCCAGCAGTTTAGAGAGGCGGACTGAAGCTTTCTTT.

The CDR3 DNA reads as TGCAGCGTTACCCCGGACAGCGAAGGCGGAATATATTTT. Translated: CSVTPDSEGGIYF. This chain links TRBV29-1 with TRBJ1-3; a possible D gene is TRBD1 (6 bases). From germline, CDR1 is SQVTM and CDR2 ANQGSEA. V lost 5 bases and J 13 bases, leaving 21 bases between the germline ends. The CDR3 length is 13 residues.

The V call is TRBV6-5, the J call TRBJ1-2, with 8 nucleotides matching TRBD1. Germline CDR1 MNHEY, CDR2 SVGAGI. The V gene end was trimmed by 7 bases and the J gene end by 3 bases; junction bases not matched to a gene: 10. The CDR3 is 15 amino acids. CDR3 coding DNA: TGTGCCAGCACCCGAAGAGGACAGGGTGACTATGGCTACACCTTC. This gives the protein CASTRRGQGDYGYTF.

The chain joins TRBV6-1 to TRBJ2-3; the D gene is possibly TRBD2 (5 bases). The CDR3 length is 15 residues. The germline CDR1 and CDR2 sequences are MNHNS and SASEGT. V lost 2 bases, J lost 2 bases, and 11 bases lay in between. The CDR3 nucleotides are TGTGCCAGCAGTGAAATAGGGAGTTACACAGATACGCAGTATTTT. Encoded protein: CASSEIGSYTDTQYF.

This chain uses TRBV6-2 or TRBV6-3 with TRBJ2-1; 8 nucleotides agree with TRBD1. V was clipped by 4 bases and J by 13 bases; unmatched bases: 9. The CDR3 covers 13 residues. From germline, CDR1 is MNHEY and CDR2 SVGEGT. The CDR3 loop reads CASSSYGQGYQFF. The CDR3 DNA is TGTGCCAGCAGTTCCTACGGACAGGGCTATCAGTTCTTC.

The CDR3 is CASSHGLAKNIQYF. The CDR3 DNA reads as TGCGCCAGCAGCCATGGCCTAGCCAAAAACATTCAGTACTTC. The chain joins TRBV4-1 to TRBJ2-4; no clear D. Trimming took off 3 bases at V and 0 bases at J, with 6 bases between the two ends. The CDR3 sequence is 14 residues long. Germline V CDR1 and CDR2: MGHRA, YSYEKL.

This clone was seen a few times. The chain is built from TRBV4-2 and TRBJ2-7; D call uncertain. V was trimmed by 4 bases and J by 2 bases, leaving 6 bases between them. The CDR3 consists of 12 residues. Germline CDR1 and CDR2: LGHNA and YNFKEQ. The CDR3 here is CASSPDTYEQYF. CDR3 in DNA: TGTGCCAGCAGCCCTGACACCTACGAGCAGTACTTC.

This chain uses TRBV5-6 with TRBJ2-7; 9 positions match TRBD1. CDR3 length: 14 residues. With 3 bases clipped from V and 4 bases from J, the junction kept 5 bases outside the gene matches. CDR1 is SGHDT, CDR2 YYEEEE, per germline. CDR3 DNA sequence: TGTGCCAGCAGCTCCGGGACAGGGACTTACGAGCAGTACTTC. It translates to CASSSGTGTYEQYF.

This clone showed up just a few times. The rearrangement joins TRBV3-1 (or the pseudogene TRBV3-2) to TRBJ1-2, with 9 bases that match TRBD1. CDR1 and CDR2 (germline): LGHDT, YNNKEL (reference sequence). The CDR3 spans 15 residues. The ends lost 7 bases at V and 4 bases at J; junction bases unmatched: 10. CDR3 in amino acids: CASTHGDREGYGYTF. CDR3 bases: TGTGCCAGCACCCACGGGGACAGGGAGGGCTATGGCTACACCTTC.

This chain joins TRBV7-6 and TRBJ2-5; 7 bases are shared with TRBD1. V shed 5 bases, J shed 7 bases, and the junction held 7 bases outside the gene matches. Germline-derived CDR1 and CDR2 are SGHVS and FNYEAQ. CDR3 length: 13 residues. The CDR3 spells CASSPTGLGTQYF. CDR3 coding DNA: TGTGCCAGCAGCCCGACAGGGTTGGGGACCCAGTACTTC.

The sample holds one count of this clone. The chain is built from TRBV24-1 and TRBJ2-6; possible D gene TRBD1, 6 bases. Between the trimmed V and J ends, which lost 3 bases and 0 bases, there was a span of 8 bases. This CDR3 has 16 residues. Germline lookup yields CDR1 KGHDR and CDR2 SFDVKD. The CDR3 DNA reads as TGTGCCACCAGTGATGGGGACATCTCTGGGGCCAACGTCCTGACTTTC. Residues: CATSDGDISGANVLTF.

The gene calls are TRBV30 and TRBJ2-2, with D perhaps TRBD1 (6 bases). In germline, CDR1 is GTSNPN, CDR2 SVGIG (reference sequence). This CDR3 region has 13 residues. Trimming removed 5 bases at V and 2 bases at J, with 9 bases between. The CDR3 reads CAWEQGNTGELFF. CDR3 sequence (DNA): TGTGCCTGGGAACAGGGAAACACCGGGGAGCTGTTTTTT.

A word on this clone: This sample also contains other DNA sequences that code for the same CDR3. The chain carries TRBV30 and TRBJ1-1; weak D call: TRBD1 (6 bases). This CDR3 has 15 amino acids. Germline CDR1 GTSNPN, CDR2 SVGIG (reference sequence). V shed 6 bases and J shed 4 bases, with 21 bases lying between them. The CDR3 region has the DNA TGTGCCTGCCCAAGAAAACAGGGATGGGGCACTGAAGCTTTCTTT. It is translated as CACPRKQGWGTEAFF.

The chain couples TRBV5-1 to TRBJ1-2; 7 bases map to TRBD1. The CDR3 loop spans 15 amino acids. The junction had 10 bases not matched to a gene; V was cut back by 4 bases and J by 4 bases. The V gene's germline CDR1 is SGHRS and CDR2 YFSETQ. The CDR3 region has the DNA TGCGCCAGCAGCGCCGACAGGGATGGGACCTATGGCTACACCTTC. Its protein product is CASSADRDGTYGYTF.

This chain links TRBV5-6 with TRBJ1-1, with 7 nucleotides matching TRBD1. Germline trimming cut 3 bases from V and 0 bases from J; bases unmatched to any gene: 5. There are 15 residues in the CDR3. Germline lookup yields CDR1 SGHDT and CDR2 YYEEEE. The CDR3 nucleotides read TGTGCCAGCAGCTGGAACAGGGGTATGAACACTGAAGCTTTCTTT. Protein product: CASSWNRGMNTEAFF.

The chain has TRBV7-9 and TRBJ1-6; TRBD1 matches at 8 bases. The CDR3 has 17 amino acids. J was trimmed by 6 bases and V by 5 bases; bases with no gene match: 12. Germline CDR1 reads SEHNR; CDR2 reads FQNEAQ (reference sequence). CDR3 sequence (DNA): TGTGCCAGCAGCCCCGCAGCGCGACAGGGGATTAATTCACCCCTCCACTTT. It is translated as CASSPAARQGINSPLHF. The entire variable domain, with the rest obtained from reference TRBV7-9 and TRBJ1-6, is as follows: DTGVSQNPRHKITKRGQNVTFRCDPISEHNRLYWYRQTLGQGPEFLTYFQNEAQLEKSRLLSDRFSAERPKGSFSTLEIQRTEQGDSAMYLCASSPAARQGINSPLHFGNGTRLTVT.